The sequence of this T cell receptor beta chain was determined in a study of response to subunit inactivated influenza vaccine. The study's findings and limits: Authors proposed each seasonal influenza vaccination draws in few new T cells.

This clonotype was observed a handful of times. The antigen is unknown. TCRdb redid the calling of the RT-PCR reads with MiXCR, one entry per CDR3 protein. The profile shows roughly 650,000 distinct CDR3 sequences, about a sixth of them singletons. CDR1 MNHEY and CDR2 SVGAGI come from the germline V gene. The CDR3 contains 12 residues. V lost 2 bases and J 8 bases, leaving 7 bases between the germline ends. The J gene is TRBJ2-1, the V gene TRBV6-5; D gene uncertain. This sample comprised PBMCs from blood, obtained roughly 13 days after vaccination. This receptor was obtained from a man aged 45-65 years who received an inactivated influenza vaccine. Here the CDR3 reads CASSYDRDEQFF. The CDR3 nucleotides are TGTGCCAGCAGTTACGACCGTGATGAGCAGTTCTTC.